The 30 T cell receptor beta chains below come from one sample, sequenced in a study of T cell responses to AZD1222 COVID-19 vaccine. The table came from immunoSEQ multiplex PCR; TCRdb's copy has only in-frame clones and leaves some out. This sample has 120,000 to 150,000 clones, with approximately 89% found just once. Sequences were derived from peripheral blood, sampled on day 0 of AZD1222 vaccination. These receptors were taken from an adult in good health.

This rearrangement joins TRBV6-2 or TRBV6-3 to TRBJ2-1, with D hard to call. Looked up from germline, CDR1 is MNHEY and CDR2 is SVGEGT. This CDR3 spans 12 amino acids. Trimming stripped 6 bases from V and 5 bases from J, with 8 bases between. The CDR3 coding sequence is TGTGCCAGCAGCTATTCGGACAATGAGCAGTTCTTC. Translated: CASSYSDNEQFF.

V usage is TRBV10-3 and J usage is TRBJ1-5, with a weak D call TRBD1 (6 bases). The CDR3 sequence is 13 residues long. V lost 7 bases and J 7 bases, leaving 14 bases between the germline ends. Germline lookup yields CDR1 ENHRY and CDR2 SYGVKD. CDR3 nucleotide sequence: TGTGCCATCATGGGGGGCGCGGGGCAGCCCCAGCATTTT. Translating gives CAIMGGAGQPQHF.

The V gene is TRBV19, the J gene TRBJ2-1, with 7 bases matching TRBD2. This CDR3 spans 13 amino acids. Germline V gives CDR1 LNHDA, CDR2 SQIVND (reference sequence). The V gene end was trimmed by 6 bases and the J gene end by 7 bases; junction bases not matched to a gene: 6. The CDR3 coding sequence is TGTGCCAGTAGGCGGGAGTTGGATAATGAGCAGTTCTTC. Its protein product is CASRRELDNEQFF.

The chain combines TRBV19 with TRBJ2-3; TRBD1 is a possible D gene (6 bases). Trimming pared 8 bases from V and 2 bases from J, leaving 14 bases between. This CDR3 comprises 14 residues. From germline, CDR1 is LNHDA and CDR2 SQIVND (reference sequence). Here the CDR3 DNA reads TGTGCCAGTTGGGGGCCTGGGACCACAGATACGCAGTATTTT. This encodes CASWGPGTTDTQYF.

The V and J genes are TRBV6-5 and TRBJ1-2; unclear D gene. Per germline, CDR1 MNHEY and CDR2 SVGAGI. The CDR3 sequence is 13 residues long. V lost 0 bases to trimming and J lost 13 bases, with 15 bases between them. The CDR3 bases are TGTGCCAGCAGTTACTCTACCGGCCTGGGGTGCACCTTC. Its translation is CASSYSTGLGCTF.

The chain links TRBV12-3 or TRBV12-4 to TRBJ2-1, with 7 nucleotides matching TRBD1. J gave up 4 bases and V 7 bases, and 4 bases lay outside the gene matches. The CDR3 is made up of 13 amino acids. This CDR3 reads CASTGTVYNEQFF. CDR3 in DNA: TGTGCCAGCACAGGGACAGTATACAATGAGCAGTTCTTC.

The gene calls are TRBV27 and TRBJ1-1, with a weak D call TRBD1 (5 bases). This CDR3 is 14 amino acids long. Germline V CDR1 and CDR2: MNHEY, SMNVEV (reference sequence). Trimming removed 3 bases from V and 5 bases from J, with 13 bases in between. This CDR3 reads CASSFFGGLTEAFF. DNA for the CDR3: TGTGCCAGCAGTTTCTTCGGGGGGTTGACTGAAGCTTTCTTT.

In its sample, this clone was seen once. The V call is TRBV15, the J call TRBJ2-1, with D possibly TRBD2 on 6 matching bases. The V gene lost 0 bases and the J gene lost 8 bases, with 11 bases spanning the gap. This CDR3 has 14 residues. Per the germline V gene, CDR1 is LNHNV and CDR2 is YYDKDF (reference sequence). The CDR3 loop is CATSRDYTGDEQFF. CDR3 nucleotides: TGTGCCACCAGCAGAGATTACACGGGGGATGAGCAGTTCTTC. Using reference TRBV15 and TRBJ2-1 for the parts outside the CDR3, the full variable domain is DAMVIQNPRYQVTQFGKPVTLSCSQTLNHNVMYWYQQKSSQAPKLLFHYYDKDFNNEADTPDNFQSRRPNTSFCFLDIRSPGLGDTAMYLCATSRDYTGDEQFFGPGTRLTVL.

CDR3 sequence: CASSAEHFPNEKLFF. The CDR3, as DNA: TGTGCCAGCAGTGCTGAACACTTCCCGAATGAAAAACTGTTTTTT. The chain has TRBV28 and TRBJ1-4, with D hard to call. V shed 5 bases and J shed 5 bases, with 15 bases lying between them. CDR3 length: 15 amino acids. Germline V gene data show CDR1 as MDHEN and CDR2 as SYDVKM.

This chain uses TRBV9 with TRBJ2-1, with TRBD1 matching 10 bases. The CDR3 length is 15 residues. The germline CDR1 and CDR2 sequences are SGDLS and YYNGEE. The J segment lost 6 bases and the V segment lost 3 bases, leaving 6 bases of the junction unmatched. The CDR3: CASSDRDRGVNEQFF. The CDR3 coding sequence is TGTGCCAGCAGCGACCGGGACAGGGGAGTCAATGAGCAGTTCTTC.

This chain connects TRBV28 to TRBJ2-7, with D perhaps TRBD2 (6 bases). The CDR3 is made up of 14 amino acids. Deletions cut 3 bases from V and 4 bases from J, with 13 bases between. The germline V gene encodes CDR1 MDHEN and CDR2 SYDVKM. The CDR3 protein is CASSLVGGVYEQYF. CDR3 in DNA: TGTGCCAGCAGTTTGGTGGGAGGCGTGTACGAGCAGTACTTC.

The chain has TRBV4-2 and TRBJ1-4; weak D call: TRBD1 (5 bases). The CDR3 has 13 amino acids. The V end lost 6 bases, the J end lost 6 bases, and 11 bases lay between the germline ends. Germline values: CDR1 LGHNA, CDR2 YNFKEQ. DNA of the CDR3: TGTGCCAGCAGGTTGCAGGGAGATGAAAAACTGTTTTTT. Its translation: CASRLQGDEKLFF.

The CDR3 loop reads CASSYGGGSGNTIYF. As DNA, the CDR3 is TGTGCCAGCAGCTATGGGGGGGGCTCTGGAAACACCATATATTTT. The chain combines TRBV7-2 with TRBJ1-3, with a weak D call TRBD1 (5 bases). The CDR3 totals 15 residues. Trimming left V 4 bases short and J 0 bases short, with 10 bases between. Germline assignment: CDR1 SGHTA and CDR2 FQGNSA.

The chain joins TRBV6-5 to TRBJ2-3; D is possibly TRBD1 or TRBD2 (6 bases each). Trimming removed 2 bases at V and 3 bases at J, with 9 bases between. The CDR3 consists of 14 residues. Germline loops: CDR1 MNHEY, CDR2 SVGAGI. CDR3 DNA: TGTGCCAGCAGTTACCGGGGGCTGACAGATACGCAGTATTTT. Protein: CASSYRGLTDTQYF.

This clone was recorded once. The chain links TRBV5-1 to TRBJ2-7; tentative D call: TRBD1 (5 bases). Per germline, CDR1 SGHRS and CDR2 YFSETQ. The V end was cut by 0 bases, the J end by 3 bases, with 13 bases between. The CDR3 is made up of 15 amino acids. Here the CDR3 DNA reads TGCGCCAGCAGCTTGGCCGTAGGGGTCGGCTACGAGCAGTACTTC. Translation: CASSLAVGVGYEQYF.

The chain has TRBV28 and TRBJ2-2, with TRBD2 matching over 12 bases. The V segment lost 5 bases and the J segment 1 base; nucleotides outside the gene matches: 5. The CDR3 consists of 17 residues. Per germline, CDR1 MDHEN and CDR2 SYDVKM. The CDR3 DNA sequence: TGTGCCAGCAGTGGACTAGCGGGACATTGGAACACCGGGGAGCTGTTTTTT. It is translated as CASSGLAGHWNTGELFF.

The CDR3 is CASSRPPKRDNNEQFF. The CDR3 DNA reads as TGCGCCAGCAGCCGACCCCCCAAGCGGGACAACAATGAGCAGTTCTTC. The genes are TRBV5-1 and TRBJ2-1, with a possible D match to TRBD2 (7 bases). The CDR3 consists of 16 residues. From germline, CDR1 is SGHRS and CDR2 YFSETQ. V lost 4 bases, J lost 5 bases, and 19 bases lay in between.

The table lists this clone with a count of one. The DNA for the CDR3 is TGTGCCAGTAGTATAGGGGCAGGTCCCCCGCAGCAGTATTTT. The encoded protein is CASSIGAGPPQQYF. The V call is TRBV19, the J call TRBJ2-3; no clear D. The CDR3 extends over 14 amino acids. Germline V gene sequence: CDR1 LNHDA, CDR2 SQIVND (reference sequence). The V gene lost 1 base and the J gene lost 11 bases, with 16 bases spanning the gap. The full variable domain, completed using reference TRBV19 and TRBJ2-3, is DGGITQSPKYLFRKEGQNVTLSCEQNLNHDAMYWYRQDPGQGLRLIYYSQIVNDFQKGDIAEGYSVSREKKESFPLTVTSAQKNPTAFYLCASSIGAGPPQQYFGPGTRLTVL.

V is TRBV10-1 and J is TRBJ2-7; D not certain. CDR3 length: 13 residues. The V end was cut by 8 bases, the J end by 3 bases, with 14 bases between. Germline V gene lookup returns CDR1 WNHNN and CDR2 SYGVQD (reference sequence). The chain's CDR3 is CASLKVPLYEQYF. The CDR3 nucleotides are TGCGCCAGCCTTAAGGTTCCGCTCTACGAGCAGTACTTC.

The chain joins TRBV7-9 to TRBJ2-3; 13 nucleotides line up with TRBD2. Germline CDR1 reads SEHNR; CDR2 reads FQNEAQ (reference sequence). After removal of 1 base from V and 3 bases from J, the junction contained 4 bases not matched to a gene. The CDR3 sequence is 17 residues long. The CDR3 loop is CASSLGTSGRGTDTQYF. The CDR3 nucleotides read TGTGCCAGCAGCTTAGGGACTAGCGGGAGAGGGACAGATACGCAGTATTTT.

The rearrangement uses TRBV7-9 and TRBJ1-2; D possibly corresponds to TRBD1 (6 bases). Trimming stripped 3 bases from V and 0 bases from J, with 8 bases between. The CDR3 has 14 residues. Germline V CDR1 and CDR2: SEHNR, FQNEAQ (reference sequence). The CDR3, as DNA: TGTGCCAGCAGCTTCAGGACAGCTAACTATGGCTACACCTTC. Its protein is CASSFRTANYGYTF.

The CDR3, as DNA: TGTGCCAGCAGCTTAAGTCCAAGCTCCTACAATGAGCAGTTCTTC. It specifies CASSLSPSSYNEQFF. This chain uses TRBV7-2 with TRBJ2-1; D is unresolved. The CDR3 extends over 15 amino acids. Per germline, CDR1 SGHTA and CDR2 FQGNSA. V dropped 2 bases and J dropped 0 bases, with 8 bases sitting between them.

The genes are TRBV6-5 and TRBJ2-7, with a tentative D call TRBD2 (6 bases). Germline V gives CDR1 MNHEY, CDR2 SVGAGI. V lost 8 bases to trimming and J lost 1 base, with 9 bases between them. This CDR3 comprises 12 residues. The CDR3, as DNA: TGTGCCAGCGGCGGGGAGTCCTACGAGCAGTACTTC. It codes for CASGGESYEQYF.

The CDR3 spells CASSIGLLATGELFF. CDR3 DNA: TGTGCCAGTAGTATAGGGCTCCTAGCCACCGGGGAGCTGTTTTTT. V usage is TRBV19 and J usage is TRBJ2-2; tentatively, D is TRBD2 (5 bases). The CDR3 runs to 15 residues. Germline V lookup: CDR1 LNHDA, CDR2 SQIVND (reference sequence). V shed 1 base and J shed 4 bases, with 10 bases lying between them.

This rearrangement joins TRBV25-1 to TRBJ1-1; 7 bases align to TRBD1. J gave up 8 bases and V 6 bases, and 6 bases lay outside the gene matches. Germline CDR1 reads MGHDK; CDR2 reads SYGVNS. The CDR3 is made up of 12 amino acids. DNA of the CDR3: TGTGCCAGCAGAACCGGGGACAGAGAAGCTTTCTTT. Residues: CASRTGDREAFF.

CDR3 in amino acids: CASQRGLQYNTDTQYF. Here the CDR3 DNA reads TGCGCCAGCCAAAGAGGACTACAGTATAACACAGATACGCAGTATTTT. The rearrangement joins TRBV5-1 to TRBJ2-3, with D possibly being TRBD2 (6 bases). Trimming took 7 bases from V and 2 from J, leaving 20 bases between them. This CDR3 spans 16 amino acids. Germline CDR1 SGHRS, CDR2 YFSETQ.

The chain carries TRBV28 and TRBJ2-7; D perhaps matches TRBD1 (5 bases). Trimming pared 4 bases from V and 2 bases from J, leaving 21 bases between. The CDR3 covers 17 residues. Germline CDR1 reads MDHEN; CDR2 reads SYDVKM. CDR3 sequence: CASSSPSVWGSTYEQYF. In DNA form, the CDR3 reads TGTGCCAGCAGTTCCCCGTCCGTATGGGGCTCGACCTACGAGCAGTACTTC.

The chain uses TRBV10-3 and TRBJ2-7, with D possibly matching TRBD2 (6 bases). Germline assignment: CDR1 ENHRY and CDR2 SYGVKD. The CDR3 covers 15 residues. V was shortened by 2 bases and J by 3 bases, with 14 bases between the two germline ends. The CDR3 DNA sequence: TGTGCCATCAGTGAGAGGCAGGAGGGCCTCTACGAGCAGTACTTC. Encoded protein: CAISERQEGLYEQYF.

The V and J genes are TRBV7-5 and TRBJ2-2. TRBV7-5 is deemed a pseudogene. This CDR3 contains 14 residues. CDR3 region: CARSLIVNTGELFF. CDR3 DNA sequence: TGTGCCAGAAGCTTAATTGTCAACACCGGGGAGCTGTTTTTT.

CDR3 loop: CASSWGGSGRVYNEQFF. In nucleotides, the CDR3 is TGTGCCAGTAGTTGGGGCGGTAGCGGGAGGGTTTACAATGAGCAGTTCTTC. V is TRBV19 and J is TRBJ2-1; 11 bases line up with TRBD2. The V gene's germline CDR1 is LNHDA and CDR2 SQIVND (reference sequence). Trimming at V came to 5 bases and at J to 4 bases, leaving 10 bases not matched to a gene. This CDR3 comprises 17 residues.